This T cell receptor (beta chain) stems from a study of cytomegalovirus exposure and HLA in healthy donors. Findings and caveats of the study: CMV serostatus alone was available as immune exposure information. Compared with the roughly 730-donor mean, an Asian-associated ancestry cluster reportedly had fewer N-insertions, according to a later analysis.

Of note for this clone: Antigen unknown.

Primers included in the PCR were 60 Vbeta and 13 Jbeta primers. The repertoire was sequenced with immunoSEQ multiplex PCR; TCRdb's copy has only in-frame clones and lacks some. The listing contains about 200,000 clones. Per the germline V gene, CDR1 is MNHNY and CDR2 is SVGAGI (reference sequence). The CDR3 is 14 residues long. Trimming left V 2 bases short and J 7 bases short, with 14 bases between. The V and J genes are TRBV6-6 and TRBJ1-2, with D tentatively TRBD1 (6 bases). This clonotype originated in a girl aged 2 to 10 in good health and CMV-seropositive. Specimen: PBMCs. CDR3 sequence (DNA): TGTGCCAGCAGTTACGACACAGGGTTTTCTGGCTACACCTTC. This translates into CASSYDTGFSGYTF.